This T cell receptor beta chain was retrieved from a study of T cells in Graves' hyperthyroidism and ophthalmopathy. The CDR3 sequence is 15 residues long. Germline V gives CDR1 MGHRA, CDR2 YSYEKL. V was shortened by 1 base and J by 7 bases, with 16 bases between the two germline ends. What was amplified from RNA transcripts were TCR beta CDR3 regions. The HTBI primer set was used in a first-round RT-PCR of the TCR CDR3. TCRdb re-called the multiplex PCR reads through MiXCR, storing one row per CDR3 protein. Here the sample spans around 700,000 distinct CDR3 sequences, under 45% being singletons. The sample was blood. The chain combines TRBV4-1 with TRBJ1-2; D is ambiguous. The receptor was isolated from a woman aged 40 to 55 with Graves' hyperthyroidism. DNA for the CDR3: TGCGCCAGCAGCCAAGTAGGCCCAAGGATGGGTGGCTACACCTTC. As protein: CASSQVGPRMGGYTF.